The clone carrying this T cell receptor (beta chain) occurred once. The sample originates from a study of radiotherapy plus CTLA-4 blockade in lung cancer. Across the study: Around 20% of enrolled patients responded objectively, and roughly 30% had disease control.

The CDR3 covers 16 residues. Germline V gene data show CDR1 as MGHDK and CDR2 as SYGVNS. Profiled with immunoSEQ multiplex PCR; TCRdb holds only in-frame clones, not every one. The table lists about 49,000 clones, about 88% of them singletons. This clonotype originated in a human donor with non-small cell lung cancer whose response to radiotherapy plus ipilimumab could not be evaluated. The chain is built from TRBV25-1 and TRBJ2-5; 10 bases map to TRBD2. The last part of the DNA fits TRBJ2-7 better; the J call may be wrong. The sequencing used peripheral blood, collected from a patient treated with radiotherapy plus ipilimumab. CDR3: CASSAGLAGVSGEQYF. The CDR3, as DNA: TGTGCCAGCAGTGCGGGCCTAGCGGGAGTGTCGGGCGAGCAGTACTTC.